Listed here are 4 T cell receptor beta chains from one sample, sequenced in a study of identical twins. Each CDR3 protein is one row after TCRdb ran MiXCR on the 5' RACE reads. This repertoire shows a few hundred thousand distinct CDR3 sequences, approximately 10% found once; its top ten account for approximately 3%. These data also featured in a second study, about yellow fever vaccine responses in identical twins.

Specimen: PBMCs. Every receptor here comes from a young woman in good health.

This clonotype was observed a handful of times. J is TRBJ2-7 and V is TRBV5-1, with 10 nucleotides matching TRBD1. The CDR3 loop spans 22 amino acids. Germline-derived CDR1 and CDR2 are SGHRS and YFSETQ. J was trimmed by 2 bases and V by 0 bases; bases with no gene match: 23. This CDR3 is CASSLVLFLPGTGETITYEQYF. CDR3 nucleotide sequence: TGCGCCAGCAGCTTGGTTTTATTCTTACCGGGGACAGGGGAGACGATCACCTACGAGCAGTACTTC. The full variable domain, its missing parts supplied by reference TRBV5-1 and TRBJ2-7, is KAGVTQTPRYLIKTRGQQVTLSCSPISGHRSVSWYQQTPGQGLQFLFEYFSETQRNKGNFPGRFSGRQFSNSRSEMNVSTLELGDSALYLCASSLVLFLPGTGETITYEQYFGPGTRLTVT.

The chain combines TRBV20-1 with TRBJ2-7, with TRBD2 matching 8 bases. Looked up from germline, CDR1 is DFQATT and CDR2 is SNEGSKA (reference sequence). This CDR3 contains 15 residues. The V segment lost 4 bases and the J segment 2 bases; nucleotides outside the gene matches: 10. The CDR3 reads CSAKVGRGAPYEQYF. The CDR3, as DNA: TGCAGTGCTAAGGTGGGGCGGGGGGCCCCCTACGAGCAGTACTTC.

This clonotype was counted at least ten times. The rearrangement joins TRBV29-1 to TRBJ2-7, with D tentatively TRBD2 (6 bases). The CDR3 runs 14 residues. The ends were cut back, 1 base at V and 6 bases at J, with 16 bases in the middle. Germline CDR1 SQVTM, CDR2 ANQGSEA. The DNA of the CDR3 is TGCAGCGTTGAAGTACCCCGTGCGGGGCGCGAGCAGTACTTC. Translated, it gives CSVEVPRAGREQYF.

The chain employs TRBV27 and TRBJ2-7; D is possibly TRBD2 (9 bases). Trimming took off 0 bases at V and 5 bases at J, with 20 bases between the two ends. The germline V gene encodes CDR1 MNHEY and CDR2 SMNVEV (reference sequence). CDR3 length equals 17 residues. The chain's CDR3 is CASSLSTGGLAFHEQYF. In nucleotides, the CDR3 is TGTGCCAGCAGTTTATCTACAGGGGGACTAGCTTTCCACGAGCAGTACTTC.